The clone carrying this T cell receptor beta chain has a count of ten or more. Trimming removed 0 bases from V and 1 base from J; junction bases left unmatched: 9. The length of the CDR3 is 18 residues. Per germline, CDR1 SGHRS and CDR2 YFSETQ. One entry per CDR3 protein results from TCRdb running MiXCR on the RT-PCR reads. In the table there are over 400,000 distinct CDR3 sequences, 10% to 15% of which are singletons. This sample is part of a study of response to subunit inactivated influenza vaccine. This rearrangement joins TRBV5-1 to TRBJ2-5, with TRBD2 identical over 10 bases. The TCR sequence derives from a man between 45 and 60 years old who received an inactivated influenza vaccine. The sequencing here drew on PBMCs from blood, taken more than 35 days after vaccination. The CDR3 spells CASSLVLAGAPLQETQYF. The CDR3 DNA is TGCGCCAGCAGCTTGGTCCTAGCGGGGGCCCCACTCCAAGAGACCCAGTACTTC.